Listed below are T cell receptor beta chains from one sample, sequenced in a study of blood T cell repertoires in COVID-19. Repertoires were generated with immunoSEQ multiplex PCR, while TCRdb's copy carries only in-frame clones and drops some. This table has 60,000 to 65,000 clones, approximately 80% appearing once. The sequenced sample was peripheral blood. The receptor source for this set is a woman of 80 years or more with acute or convalescent COVID-19. CDR3s include the opening cysteine and the closing phenylalanine or tryptophan. The order of the fields is V gene, clone size, D gene, J gene, CDR3 length, CDR3 DNA, CDR3 protein. A D gene is named only where the DNA matches it firmly. Clone size is stated in some rows and not others, as once, few, many or a class when expanded.

v_call: TRBV10-3; clone_size: -; d_call: -; j_call: TRBJ2-7; cdr3_length: 14; cdr3_nt: TGTGCCATCAGGTCCACGGGAGAGCCCTACGAGCAGTACTTC; cdr3_aa: CAIRSTGEPYEQYF
v_call: TRBV27; clone_size: -; d_call: -; j_call: TRBJ2-7; cdr3_length: 13; cdr3_nt: TGTGCCAGCAGTTTACAACGGTCCTACGAGCAGTACTTC; cdr3_aa: CASSLQRSYEQYF
v_call: TRBV28; clone_size: -; d_call: TRBD1; j_call: TRBJ1-1; cdr3_length: 16; cdr3_nt: TGTGCCAGCAGTTTGACCCCGGGACAGGGAAACACTGAAGCTTTCTTT; cdr3_aa: CASSLTPGQGNTEAFF
v_call: TRBV11-3; clone_size: -; d_call: TRBD2; j_call: TRBJ2-1; cdr3_length: 17; cdr3_nt: TGTGCCAGCAGCTCCCACCTTAGCGGGAGAGGCGGCAATGAGCAGTTCTTC; cdr3_aa: CASSSHLSGRGGNEQFF
v_call: TRBV9; clone_size: -; d_call: -; j_call: TRBJ2-7; cdr3_length: 15; cdr3_nt: TGTGCCAGCAGCGTAGGTGGACCCGGGAACTACGAGCAGTACTTC; cdr3_aa: CASSVGGPGNYEQYF
v_call: TRBV3-1/TRBV3-2; clone_size: once; d_call: -; j_call: TRBJ1-2; cdr3_length: 13; cdr3_nt: TGTGCCAGCAGCCAACAACGGAACTATGGCTACACCTTC; cdr3_aa: CASSQQRNYGYTF
v_call: TRBV27; clone_size: -; d_call: TRBD2; j_call: TRBJ2-6; cdr3_length: 18; cdr3_nt: TGTGCCAGCAGTCCGGGACTAGCGGGAGTGGCTGGGGCCAACGTCCTGACTTTC; cdr3_aa: CASSPGLAGVAGANVLTF
v_call: TRBV5-6; clone_size: few; d_call: TRBD1; j_call: TRBJ2-3; cdr3_length: 17; cdr3_nt: TGTGCCAGCAGCTCCTTATTTAGACAGGGGAGGACAGATACGCAGTATTTT; cdr3_aa: CASSSLFRQGRTDTQYF
v_call: TRBV28; clone_size: -; d_call: -; j_call: TRBJ2-1; cdr3_length: 15; cdr3_nt: TGTGCCAGCAGTTCCATGGGACTGGGCTACAATGAGCAGTTCTTC; cdr3_aa: CASSSMGLGYNEQFF
v_call: TRBV7-3; clone_size: medium-sized; d_call: TRBD1; j_call: TRBJ2-1; cdr3_length: 14; cdr3_nt: TGTGCCAGCAGCCGGGACAGGGGTGGCAATGAGCAGTTCTTC; cdr3_aa: CASSRDRGGNEQFF
v_call: TRBV6-5; clone_size: -; d_call: -; j_call: TRBJ1-5; cdr3_length: 13; cdr3_nt: TGTGCCACCTGTATTACTGGCAATCAGCCCCAGCATTTT; cdr3_aa: CATCITGNQPQHF
v_call: TRBV7-3; clone_size: -; d_call: -; j_call: TRBJ1-6; cdr3_length: 13; cdr3_nt: TGTGCCAGCAGTTTCTCCCTCAATTCACCCCTCCACTTT; cdr3_aa: CASSFSLNSPLHF
v_call: TRBV30; clone_size: -; d_call: -; j_call: TRBJ2-7; cdr3_length: 12; cdr3_nt: TGTGCCTGGAGTGACAACTCCTACGAGCAGTACTTC; cdr3_aa: CAWSDNSYEQYF
v_call: TRBV19; clone_size: -; d_call: -; j_call: TRBJ1-6; cdr3_length: 15; cdr3_nt: TGTGCCAGTAGGAACTCCAGGGACTTCGATTCACCCCTCCACTTT; cdr3_aa: CASRNSRDFDSPLHF
v_call: TRBV29-1; clone_size: -; d_call: TRBD1; j_call: TRBJ2-2; cdr3_length: 14; cdr3_nt: TGCAGCGTACATGACAGGGATGACACCGGGGAGCTGTTTTTT; cdr3_aa: CSVHDRDDTGELFF
v_call: TRBV20-1; clone_size: -; d_call: -; j_call: TRBJ1-5; cdr3_length: 15; cdr3_nt: TGCAGTGCTAGTGAGCAGCGGATAGTATTTCGGCCCCAGCATTTT; cdr3_aa: CSASEQRIVFRPQHF
v_call: TRBV30; clone_size: -; d_call: TRBD1; j_call: TRBJ1-4; cdr3_length: 15; cdr3_nt: TGTGCCTGGAGTGTACCGGGACAGGGAGGGCAAAAACTGTTTTTT; cdr3_aa: CAWSVPGQGGQKLFF
v_call: TRBV29-1; clone_size: -; d_call: -; j_call: TRBJ1-3; cdr3_length: 14; cdr3_nt: TGCAGCGTTGAAAGACAGCTGAAAGGAAACACCATATATTTT; cdr3_aa: CSVERQLKGNTIYF
v_call: TRBV7-2; clone_size: once; d_call: -; j_call: TRBJ1-5; cdr3_length: 16; cdr3_nt: TGTGCCAGCAGCTCAGGCACCCGTTATAGCAATCAGCCCCAGCATTTT; cdr3_aa: CASSSGTRYSNQPQHF
v_call: TRBV6-2/TRBV6-3; clone_size: -; d_call: TRBD2; j_call: TRBJ2-7; cdr3_length: 15; cdr3_nt: TGTGCCAGCACCCCGGGACTAGCGGGACGGTACGAGCAGTACTTC; cdr3_aa: CASTPGLAGRYEQYF
v_call: TRBV7-3; clone_size: -; d_call: -; j_call: TRBJ1-2; cdr3_length: 13; cdr3_nt: TGTGCCAGCAGCGCGGGGCGGGGGTATGGCTACACCTTC; cdr3_aa: CASSAGRGYGYTF
v_call: TRBV4-3; clone_size: -; d_call: TRBD2; j_call: TRBJ2-7; cdr3_length: 17; cdr3_nt: TGCGCCAGCAGCCAAGATTTGGGCCTAGCGGTCTCCTACGAGCAGTACTTC; cdr3_aa: CASSQDLGLAVSYEQYF
v_call: TRBV30; clone_size: -; d_call: -; j_call: TRBJ2-5; cdr3_length: 12; cdr3_nt: TGTGCCTGGAGTCCAAGCGGAGAGACCCAGTACTTC; cdr3_aa: CAWSPSGETQYF
v_call: TRBV29-1; clone_size: -; d_call: TRBD1; j_call: TRBJ2-2; cdr3_length: 14; cdr3_nt: TGCAGCGGGAAAGGGACAGGGGATGGCGGGGAGCTGTTTTTT; cdr3_aa: CSGKGTGDGGELFF
v_call: TRBV18; clone_size: -; d_call: TRBD1; j_call: TRBJ1-2; cdr3_length: 15; cdr3_nt: TGTGCCAGCTCACCATCCATGGGACAGCTGGGTGGCTACACCTTC; cdr3_aa: CASSPSMGQLGGYTF
v_call: TRBV5-1; clone_size: few; d_call: -; j_call: TRBJ1-4; cdr3_length: 13; cdr3_nt: TGCGCCAGCAGCCGATTATCCGGTGAAAAACTGTTTTTT; cdr3_aa: CASSRLSGEKLFF
v_call: TRBV11-1; clone_size: few; d_call: -; j_call: TRBJ1-2; cdr3_length: 13; cdr3_nt: TGTGCCAGCGCCCTGCGGGGCGCGGGCGGCTACACCTTC; cdr3_aa: CASALRGAGGYTF
v_call: TRBV3-1/TRBV3-2; clone_size: -; d_call: TRBD1; j_call: TRBJ1-4; cdr3_length: 14; cdr3_nt: TGTGCCAGCAGCCGACGACAGGGAAGGGAAAAACTGTTTTTT; cdr3_aa: CASSRRQGREKLFF
v_call: TRBV7-6; clone_size: -; d_call: TRBD1; j_call: TRBJ1-1; cdr3_length: 14; cdr3_nt: TGTGCCAGCAGCTCGTACAGGGGGCGAGGTGAAGCTTTCTTT; cdr3_aa: CASSSYRGRGEAFF
v_call: TRBV5-1; clone_size: -; d_call: TRBD1; j_call: TRBJ1-1; cdr3_length: 15; cdr3_nt: TGCGCCAGCAGCCTGCTGGGGACAGGGGGCGAAGAAGCTTTCTTT; cdr3_aa: CASSLLGTGGEEAFF
v_call: TRBV7-2; clone_size: -; d_call: -; j_call: TRBJ1-4; cdr3_length: 13; cdr3_nt: TGTGCCAGCGGAAGGGGCGCTAATGAAAAACTGTTTTTT; cdr3_aa: CASGRGANEKLFF
v_call: TRBV6-5; clone_size: -; d_call: TRBD1; j_call: TRBJ1-2; cdr3_length: 14; cdr3_nt: TGTGCCAGCACCCCAGGGGGGACTAACTATGGCTACACCTTC; cdr3_aa: CASTPGGTNYGYTF
v_call: TRBV6-6; clone_size: -; d_call: -; j_call: TRBJ1-4; cdr3_length: 12; cdr3_nt: TGTGCCAGCAGTTACACCGGAGGGTTACTGTTTTTT; cdr3_aa: CASSYTGGLLFF
v_call: TRBV29-1; clone_size: -; d_call: -; j_call: TRBJ1-1; cdr3_length: 11; cdr3_nt: TGCAGCGTTGCATTTATTTTCGGAGCTTTCTTT; cdr3_aa: CSVAFIFGAFF
v_call: TRBV5-8; clone_size: -; d_call: -; j_call: TRBJ1-1; cdr3_length: 12; cdr3_nt: TGTGCCACTGCCGGGGGGCGCACTGAAGCTTTCTTT; cdr3_aa: CATAGGRTEAFF
v_call: TRBV9; clone_size: -; d_call: TRBD2; j_call: TRBJ2-7; cdr3_length: 16; cdr3_nt: TGTGCCAGCAGCCTAGGGGCTAGCGGGATTCACTACGAGCAGTACTTC; cdr3_aa: CASSLGASGIHYEQYF
v_call: TRBV19; clone_size: -; d_call: -; j_call: TRBJ2-7; cdr3_length: 15; cdr3_nt: TGTGCCAGTAGTATTGGTCCGGGAAGCCACTACGAGCAGTACTTC; cdr3_aa: CASSIGPGSHYEQYF
v_call: TRBV29-1; clone_size: -; d_call: TRBD2; j_call: TRBJ2-1; cdr3_length: 13; cdr3_nt: TGCAGCGTAGAGACTAGCGGGAGGAATGAGCAGTTCTTC; cdr3_aa: CSVETSGRNEQFF
v_call: TRBV4-3; clone_size: -; d_call: -; j_call: TRBJ2-3; cdr3_length: 18; cdr3_nt: TGCGCCAGCAGCCAAGATCTGGCGGCAGCGGTGATCACAGATACGCAGTATTTT; cdr3_aa: CASSQDLAAAVITDTQYF
v_call: TRBV28; clone_size: few; d_call: -; j_call: TRBJ2-7; cdr3_length: 15; cdr3_nt: TGTGCCAGCAGTTCACCGGGTCAGCCGAATGGAGAGCAGTACTTC; cdr3_aa: CASSSPGQPNGEQYF
v_call: TRBV4-2; clone_size: -; d_call: TRBD1; j_call: TRBJ2-1; cdr3_length: 16; cdr3_nt: TGTGCCAGCAGCCCGCGGGACAGGACCTTAGGCGATGAGCAGTTCTTC; cdr3_aa: CASSPRDRTLGDEQFF
v_call: TRBV6-2/TRBV6-3; clone_size: -; d_call: -; j_call: TRBJ1-1; cdr3_length: 13; cdr3_nt: TGTGCCAGCAGCGAATCCAGTGGCACTGAAGCTTTCTTT; cdr3_aa: CASSESSGTEAFF
v_call: TRBV5-6; clone_size: -; d_call: TRBD2; j_call: TRBJ2-7; cdr3_length: 16; cdr3_nt: TGTGCCAGCAGCCCCGTAGCGGGGGGCGGGACCTACGAGCAGTACTTC; cdr3_aa: CASSPVAGGGTYEQYF